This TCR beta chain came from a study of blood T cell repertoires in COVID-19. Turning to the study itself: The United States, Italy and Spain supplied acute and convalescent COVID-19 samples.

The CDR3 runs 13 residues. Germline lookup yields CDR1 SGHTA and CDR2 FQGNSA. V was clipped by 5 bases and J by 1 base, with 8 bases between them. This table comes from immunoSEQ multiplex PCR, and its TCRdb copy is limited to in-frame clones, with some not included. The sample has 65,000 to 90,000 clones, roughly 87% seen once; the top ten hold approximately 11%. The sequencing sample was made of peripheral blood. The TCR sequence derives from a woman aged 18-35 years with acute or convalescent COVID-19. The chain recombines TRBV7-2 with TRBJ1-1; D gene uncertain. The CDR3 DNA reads TGTGCCAGCAGCGTAGACAAGAACACTGAAGCTTTCTTT. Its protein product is CASSVDKNTEAFF.